A single T cell receptor (beta chain) is shown here with its context. These data come from a study of cytomegalovirus exposure and HLA in healthy donors. PCR employed 60 Vbeta and 13 Jbeta primers. TCRdb keeps only in-frame clones here, not all; method: immunoSEQ multiplex PCR. The repertoire holds 150,000 to 170,000 clones, approximately 74% seen once, with 2.1% in the top ten. This sequence originates from a man younger than 40 in good health and CMV-seronegative. Source material: PBMCs.

The CDR3 nucleotides are TGTGCCAGCAGTGAAGCGGGGGGGCGGACCGGGGAGCTGTTTTTT. This encodes CASSEAGGRTGELFF. The chain links TRBV2 to TRBJ2-2; tentatively, D is TRBD2 (7 bases). Trimming cost V 0 bases and J 5 bases, with 10 bases left between them. The germline V gene encodes CDR1 SNHLY and CDR2 FYNNEI. The CDR3 has 15 amino acids.